The 3 T cell receptor beta chains in this list originate from one sample, sequenced in a study of molecular identifiers for immune sequencing clone quantification. Each CDR3 protein gets one entry after TCRdb re-called the PCR reads with MiXCR. The sample has 490,000 or so distinct CDR3 sequences; roughly 23% are singletons. Sequences were obtained from naive CD8+ T cells from blood, with Jurkat cell RNA spiked in. Described subset: FACS-sorted CD8+CD4-CCR7+CD45RA+ naive T cells. The receptors were sampled from a human donor in good health. Some libraries in this study had Jurkat cell RNA spiked in.

In its sample, this clonotype was seen a few times. This chain links TRBV4-1 with TRBJ1-1; D may be TRBD1 (5 bases). Trimming left V 0 bases short and J 5 bases short, with 10 bases between. The germline gives CDR1 MGHRA, CDR2 YSYEKL. This CDR3 has 14 amino acids. The CDR3 reads CASSQDIQGTEAFF. The CDR3 bases are TGCGCCAGCAGCCAAGATATTCAGGGAACTGAAGCTTTCTTT.

This clonotype showed up many times. The rearrangement joins TRBV7-6 to TRBJ2-7; D may match TRBD1 or TRBD2 (5 bases each). The CDR3 covers 15 residues. Trimming shortened V by 1 base and J by 1 base, and 11 bases separated the two germline ends. CDR1 SGHVS and CDR2 FNYEAQ come from the germline V gene. The DNA for the CDR3 is TGTGCCAGCAGCTTAGGCTCGGGGCTTTCCTACGAGCAGTACTTC. Residues: CASSLGSGLSYEQYF.

This clonotype appeared a few times. The rearrangement links TRBV11-2 to TRBJ2-5; D is unclear. Per germline, CDR1 SGHAT and CDR2 FQNNGV. V lost 5 bases and J lost 1, with 5 bases in between. The CDR3 spans 12 residues. In nucleotides, the CDR3 is TGTGCCAGCAGCACGATCCAAGAGACCCAGTACTTC. It is translated as CASSTIQETQYF.